This T cell receptor (beta chain) was sequenced during a study of cytomegalovirus exposure and HLA in healthy donors. Study-wide results and caveats: In a later analysis, a missense DCLRE1C variant was linked to TCR beta V- and J-gene trimming. HLA allele associations emerged for about 16,000 TCR beta sequences in a later analysis, at 0.05 false discovery rate. Sequencing artifact likely explains a cluster of highly shared sequence variants.

Vbeta (60) and Jbeta (13) primers were used in the PCR. Generated by immunoSEQ multiplex PCR, the TCRdb table keeps only in-frame clones and is missing some. This table has approximately 150,000 clones, approximately 79% appearing once. Regarding this clone: What it recognizes is unknown.

This clonotype was obtained from a male donor in good health and CMV-seronegative. Sequencing was performed on PBMCs.

The CDR3 protein is CSGGYNEQFF. The CDR3 nucleotides are TGCAGCGGCGGGTACAATGAGCAGTTCTTC. The chain recombines TRBV29-1 with TRBJ2-1, with a possible D match to TRBD2 (5 bases). Trimming shortened V by 7 bases and J by 4 bases, and 5 bases separated the two germline ends. The CDR3 is made up of 10 amino acids. In germline, CDR1 is SQVTM, CDR2 ANQGSEA.